This T cell receptor beta chain was obtained from a study of cytomegalovirus exposure and HLA in healthy donors. The PCR contained 60 Vbeta and 13 Jbeta primers. Profiling relied on immunoSEQ multiplex PCR, and the TCRdb table lists in-frame clones only, not all of them. The table lists approximately 190,000 clones, about four fifths of them singletons, with 3.4% in the top ten. The CDR3 is made up of 18 amino acids. CDR1 and CDR2 (germline): SEHNR, FQNEAQ (reference sequence). V shed 2 bases and J 5 bases; nucleotides not matched to a gene: 8. This receptor was taken from a man aged 40-49 years in good health and CMV-seropositive. Sequences were obtained from PBMCs. This rearrangement joins TRBV7-9 to TRBJ2-3, with 15 bases matching TRBD2. The CDR3 DNA reads TGTGCCAGCAGCTTAAGGGGACTAGCGGGGGGTCGGAGAGATACGCAGTATTTT. It specifies CASSLRGLAGGRRDTQYF.